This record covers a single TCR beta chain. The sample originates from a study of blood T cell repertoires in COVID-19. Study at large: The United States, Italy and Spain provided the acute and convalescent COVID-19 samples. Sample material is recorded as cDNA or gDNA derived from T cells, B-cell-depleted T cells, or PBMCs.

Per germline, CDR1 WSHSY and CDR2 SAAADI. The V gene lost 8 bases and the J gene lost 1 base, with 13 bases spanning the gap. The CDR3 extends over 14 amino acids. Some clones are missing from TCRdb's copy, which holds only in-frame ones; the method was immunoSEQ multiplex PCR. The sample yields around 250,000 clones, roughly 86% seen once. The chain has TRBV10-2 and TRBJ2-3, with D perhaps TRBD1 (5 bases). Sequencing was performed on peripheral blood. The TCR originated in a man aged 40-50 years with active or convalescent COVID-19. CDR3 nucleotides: TGCGCCAGCTGCGAGGTCAGGGGCACAGATACGCAGTATTTT. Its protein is CASCEVRGTDTQYF.